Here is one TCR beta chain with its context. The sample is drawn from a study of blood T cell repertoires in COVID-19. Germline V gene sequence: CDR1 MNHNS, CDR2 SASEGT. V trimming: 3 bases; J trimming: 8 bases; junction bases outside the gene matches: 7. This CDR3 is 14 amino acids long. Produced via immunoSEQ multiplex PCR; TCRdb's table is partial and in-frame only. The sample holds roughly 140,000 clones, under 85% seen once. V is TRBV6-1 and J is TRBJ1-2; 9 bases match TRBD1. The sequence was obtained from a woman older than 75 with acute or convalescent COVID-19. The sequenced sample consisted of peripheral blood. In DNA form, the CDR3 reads TGTGCCAGCAGTGAGACGGGACAGGGATACGGCTACACCTTC. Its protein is CASSETGQGYGYTF.